This is a list of T cell receptor beta chains from one sample in a study of T cell repertoires in cytomegalovirus infection. In TCRdb, the reads were re-called with MiXCR into one record per CDR3 protein. The sample lists roughly 77,000 distinct CDR3 sequences, around 3.8% occurring once. Sequenced material: PBMCs. All receptors come from a human donor in good health (CMV status not recorded). Some clones in this sample may be carry-over from other donors' samples. Both conserved end residues are trimmed from each CDR3. The order of the fields is clone size, CDR3 length, J gene, V gene, CDR3 protein. Clone size is given as once, few, many, or a class for an expanded clone.

many 13 TRBJ2-3 TRBV7-2 ASSLDGGAGDTQY
many 13 TRBJ2-1 TRBV7-2 ASSLGPSMYNEQF
many 15 TRBJ2-1 TRBV10-3 AIRELAGGPNGNEQF
many 11 TRBJ2-2 TRBV6-5 ASSLTETGELF
many 9 TRBJ2-3 TRBV5-1 ASSLEDTQY
many 15 TRBJ2-7 TRBV7-2 ASSLGTGGMGSYEQY
few 12 TRBJ1-2 TRBV6-5 ASRKSQTNYGYT
many 15 TRBJ1-2 TRBV7-8 ASSLGMGTAFNYGYT
many 11 TRBJ2-7 TRBV7-2 AIRAGGDGEQY
many 12 TRBJ1-4 TRBV30 AWSVRPFNEKLF
many 11 TRBJ2-1 TRBV7-2 ASSLGGGLEQF
many 12 TRBJ2-1 TRBV6-5 ASSGGGLANEQF
many 14 TRBJ2-3 TRBV7-2 ASSQLAGTSTDTQY
many 14 TRBJ1-3 TRBV7-2 ASSLVMADSGNTIY
many 12 TRBJ2-1 TRBV12-3/TRBV12-4 ASSLAGTVGEQF
many 14 TRBJ2-1 TRBV20-1 SVLADLALSYNEQF